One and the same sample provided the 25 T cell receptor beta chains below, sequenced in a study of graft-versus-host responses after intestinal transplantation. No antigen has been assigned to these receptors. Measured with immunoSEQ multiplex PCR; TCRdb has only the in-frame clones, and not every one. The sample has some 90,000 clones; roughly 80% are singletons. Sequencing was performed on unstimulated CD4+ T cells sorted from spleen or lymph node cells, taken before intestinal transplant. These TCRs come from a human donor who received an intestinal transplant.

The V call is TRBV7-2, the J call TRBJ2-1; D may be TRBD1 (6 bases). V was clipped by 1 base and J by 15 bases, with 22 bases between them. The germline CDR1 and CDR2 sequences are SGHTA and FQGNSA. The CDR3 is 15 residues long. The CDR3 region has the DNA TGTGCCAGCAGCTTAGAGGGCACAGGGACGCGTTCTAGGTTCTTC. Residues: CASSLEGTGTRSRFF.

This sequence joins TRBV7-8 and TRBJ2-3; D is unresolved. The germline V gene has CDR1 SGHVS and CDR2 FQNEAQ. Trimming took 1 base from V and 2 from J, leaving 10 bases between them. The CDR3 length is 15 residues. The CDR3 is CASSLGAGYTDTQYF. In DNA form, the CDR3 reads TGTGCCAGCAGCTTAGGGGCAGGCTACACAGATACGCAGTATTTT.

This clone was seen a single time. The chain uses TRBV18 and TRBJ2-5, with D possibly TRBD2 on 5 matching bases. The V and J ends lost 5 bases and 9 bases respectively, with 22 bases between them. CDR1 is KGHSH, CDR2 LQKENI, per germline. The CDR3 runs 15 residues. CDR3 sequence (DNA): TGTGCCAGCTCATCCTCGACGGGGTCCGATGGGTCCCAGTACTTC. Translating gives CASSSSTGSDGSQYF. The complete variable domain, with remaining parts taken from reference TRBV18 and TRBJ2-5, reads NAGVMQNPRHLVRRRGQEARLRCSPMKGHSHVYWYRQLPEEGLKFMVYLQKENIIDESGMPKERFSAEFPKEGPSILRIQQVVRGDSAAYFCASSSSTGSDGSQYFGPGTRLLVL.

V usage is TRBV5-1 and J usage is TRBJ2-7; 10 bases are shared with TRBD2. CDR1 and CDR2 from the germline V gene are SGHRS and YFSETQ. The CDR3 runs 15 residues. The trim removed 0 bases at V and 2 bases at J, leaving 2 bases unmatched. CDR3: CASSLDGTSAYEQYF. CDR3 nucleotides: TGCGCCAGCAGCTTGGATGGGACTAGCGCCTACGAGCAGTACTTC. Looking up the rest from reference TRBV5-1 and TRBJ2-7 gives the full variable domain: KAGVTQTPRYLIKTRGQQVTLSCSPISGHRSVSWYQQTPGQGLQFLFEYFSETQRNKGNFPGRFSGRQFSNSRSEMNVSTLELGDSALYLCASSLDGTSAYEQYFGPGTRLTVT.

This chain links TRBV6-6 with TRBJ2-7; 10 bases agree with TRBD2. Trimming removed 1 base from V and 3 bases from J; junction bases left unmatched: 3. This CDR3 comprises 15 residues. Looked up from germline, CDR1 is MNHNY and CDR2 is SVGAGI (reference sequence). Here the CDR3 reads CASSYYPSGGYEQYF. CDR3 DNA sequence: TGTGCCAGCAGTTACTATCCTAGCGGGGGCTACGAGCAGTACTTC.

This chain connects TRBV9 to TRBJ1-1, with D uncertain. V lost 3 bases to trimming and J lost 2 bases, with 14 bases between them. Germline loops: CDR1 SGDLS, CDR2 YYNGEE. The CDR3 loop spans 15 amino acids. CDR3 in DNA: TGTGCCAGCAGCGCCGACATAATTCCTAACACTGAAGCTTTCTTT. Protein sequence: CASSADIIPNTEAFF. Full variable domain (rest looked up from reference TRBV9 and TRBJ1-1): DSGVTQTPKHLITATGQRVTLRCSPRSGDLSVYWYQQSLDQGLQFLIQYYNGEERAKGNILERFSAQQFPDLHSELNLSSLELGDSALYFCASSADIIPNTEAFFGQGTRLTVV.

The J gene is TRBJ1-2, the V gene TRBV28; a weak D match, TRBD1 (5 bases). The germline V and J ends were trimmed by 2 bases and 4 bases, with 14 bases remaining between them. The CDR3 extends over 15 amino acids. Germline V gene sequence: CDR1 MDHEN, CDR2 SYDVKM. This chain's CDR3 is CASSLIGARRYGYTF. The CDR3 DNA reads TGTGCCAGCAGTTTAATTGGGGCAAGGCGCTATGGCTACACCTTC.

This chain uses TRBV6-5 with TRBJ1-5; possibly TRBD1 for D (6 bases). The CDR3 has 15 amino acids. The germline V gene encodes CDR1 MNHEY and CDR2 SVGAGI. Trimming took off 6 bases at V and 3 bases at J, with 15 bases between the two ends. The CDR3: CASRKWTAVNQPQHF. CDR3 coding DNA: TGTGCCAGCAGAAAGTGGACAGCAGTCAATCAGCCCCAGCATTTT.

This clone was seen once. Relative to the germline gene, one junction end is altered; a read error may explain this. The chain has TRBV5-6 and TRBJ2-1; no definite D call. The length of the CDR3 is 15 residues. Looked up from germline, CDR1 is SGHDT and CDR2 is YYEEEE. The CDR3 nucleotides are TGTGCCAGCAGCCCAGGTCTGTCTCCCTACGATGAGCAGTTCTTC. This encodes CASSPGLSPYDEQFF.

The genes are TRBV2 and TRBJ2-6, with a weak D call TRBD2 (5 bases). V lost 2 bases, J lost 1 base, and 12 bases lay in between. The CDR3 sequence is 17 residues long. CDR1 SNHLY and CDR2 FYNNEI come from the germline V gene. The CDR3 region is CASSERRGMSGANVLTF. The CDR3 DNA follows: TGTGCCAGCAGTGAACGCCGGGGAATGTCTGGGGCCAACGTCCTGACTTTC.

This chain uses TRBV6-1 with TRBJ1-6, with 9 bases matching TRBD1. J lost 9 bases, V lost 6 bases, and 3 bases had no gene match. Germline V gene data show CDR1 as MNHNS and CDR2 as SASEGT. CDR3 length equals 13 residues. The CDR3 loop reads CASSDRGGSPLHF. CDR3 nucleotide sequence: TGTGCCAGCAGCGACAGGGGGGGTTCACCCCTCCACTTT.

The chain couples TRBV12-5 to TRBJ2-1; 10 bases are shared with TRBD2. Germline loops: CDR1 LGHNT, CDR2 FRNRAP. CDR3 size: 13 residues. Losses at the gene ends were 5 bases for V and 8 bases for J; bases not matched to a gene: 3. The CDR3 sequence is CASGPAGGDEQFF. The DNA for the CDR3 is TGTGCTAGTGGTCCAGCGGGAGGGGATGAGCAGTTCTTC.

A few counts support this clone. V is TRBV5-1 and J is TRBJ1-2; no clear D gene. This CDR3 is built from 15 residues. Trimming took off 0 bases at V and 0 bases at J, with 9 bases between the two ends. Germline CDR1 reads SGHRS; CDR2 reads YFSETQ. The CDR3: CASSLVAQPNYGYTF. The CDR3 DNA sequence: TGCGCCAGCAGCTTGGTGGCACAGCCTAACTATGGCTACACCTTC.

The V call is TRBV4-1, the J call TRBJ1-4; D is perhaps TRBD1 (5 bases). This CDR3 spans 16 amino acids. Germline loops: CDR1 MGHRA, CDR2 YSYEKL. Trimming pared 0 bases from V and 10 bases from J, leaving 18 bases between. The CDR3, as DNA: TGCGCCAGCAGCCAAGAGCGTGGAGGGGCCGAGCGAAAACTGTTTTTT. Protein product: CASSQERGGAERKLFF.

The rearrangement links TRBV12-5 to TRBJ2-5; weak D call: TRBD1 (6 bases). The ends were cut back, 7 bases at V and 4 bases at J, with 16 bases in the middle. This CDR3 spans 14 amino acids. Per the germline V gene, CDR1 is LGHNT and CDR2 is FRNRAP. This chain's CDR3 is CASAVDRNRETQYF. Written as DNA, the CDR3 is TGTGCTAGTGCCGTTGACAGGAATCGAGAGACCCAGTACTTC. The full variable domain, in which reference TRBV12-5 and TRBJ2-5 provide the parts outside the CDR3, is DARVTQTPRHKVTEMGQEVTMRCQPILGHNTVFWYRQTMMQGLELLAYFRNRAPLDDSGMPKDRFSAEMPDATLATLKIQPSEPRDSAVYFCASAVDRNRETQYFGPGTRLLVL.

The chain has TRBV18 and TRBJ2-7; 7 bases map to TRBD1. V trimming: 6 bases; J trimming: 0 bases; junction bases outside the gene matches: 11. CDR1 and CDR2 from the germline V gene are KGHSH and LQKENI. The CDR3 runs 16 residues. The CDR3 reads CASSQGQISSSYEQYF. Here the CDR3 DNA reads TGTGCCAGCTCTCAGGGACAGATTTCGAGCTCCTACGAGCAGTACTTC.

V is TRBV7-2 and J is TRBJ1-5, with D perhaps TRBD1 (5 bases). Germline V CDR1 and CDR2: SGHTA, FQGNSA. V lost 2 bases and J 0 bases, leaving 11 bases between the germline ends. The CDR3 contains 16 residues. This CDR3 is CASSLKGSGSNQPQHF. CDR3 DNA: TGTGCCAGCAGCTTAAAGGGGTCCGGTAGCAATCAGCCCCAGCATTTT. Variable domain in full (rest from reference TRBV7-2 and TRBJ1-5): GAGVSQSPSNKVTEKGKDVELRCDPISGHTALYWYRQSLGQGLEFLIYFQGNSAPDKSGLPSDRFSAERTGGSVSTLTIQRTQQEDSAVYLCASSLKGSGSNQPQHFGDGTRLSIL.

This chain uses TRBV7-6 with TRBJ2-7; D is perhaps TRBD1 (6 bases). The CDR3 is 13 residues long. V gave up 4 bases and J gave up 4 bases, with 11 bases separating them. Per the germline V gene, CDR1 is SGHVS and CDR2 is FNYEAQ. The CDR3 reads CASSSFRGYEQYF. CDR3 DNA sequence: TGTGCCAGCAGCTCGTTCAGGGGTTACGAGCAGTACTTC.

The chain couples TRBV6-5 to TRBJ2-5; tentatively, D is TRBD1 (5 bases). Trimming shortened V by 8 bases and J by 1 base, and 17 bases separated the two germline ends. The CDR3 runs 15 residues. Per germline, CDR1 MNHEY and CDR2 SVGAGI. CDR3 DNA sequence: TGTGCCAGCCGCCCCTCACACAGGTTCCAAGAGACCCAGTACTTC. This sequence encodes CASRPSHRFQETQYF.

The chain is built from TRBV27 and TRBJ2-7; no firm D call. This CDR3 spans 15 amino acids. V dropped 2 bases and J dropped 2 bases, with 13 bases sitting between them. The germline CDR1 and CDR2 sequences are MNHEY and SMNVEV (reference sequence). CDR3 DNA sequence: TGTGCCAGCAGTTTAAAGAAGAGGTCGACCTACGAGCAGTACTTC. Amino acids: CASSLKKRSTYEQYF.

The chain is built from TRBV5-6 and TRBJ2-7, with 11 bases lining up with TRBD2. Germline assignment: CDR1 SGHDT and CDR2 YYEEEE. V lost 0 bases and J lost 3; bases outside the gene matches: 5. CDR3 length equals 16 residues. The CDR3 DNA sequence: TGTGCCAGCAGCTTGGTACTAGCGGGAGAAGTCTACGAGCAGTACTTC. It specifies CASSLVLAGEVYEQYF.

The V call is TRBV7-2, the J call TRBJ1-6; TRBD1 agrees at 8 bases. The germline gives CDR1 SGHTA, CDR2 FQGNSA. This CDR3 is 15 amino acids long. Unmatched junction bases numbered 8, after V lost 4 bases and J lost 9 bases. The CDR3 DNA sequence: TGTGCCAGCAGCTGGCAGGGGGCCGTTTCTTCACCCCTCCACTTT. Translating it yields CASSWQGAVSSPLHF.

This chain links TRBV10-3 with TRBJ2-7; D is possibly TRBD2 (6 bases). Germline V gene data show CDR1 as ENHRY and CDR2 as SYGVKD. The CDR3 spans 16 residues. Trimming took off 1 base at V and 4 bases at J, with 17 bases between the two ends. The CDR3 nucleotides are TGTGCCATCAGTGAGTTCGACCGGGGAGGAGGGTACGAGCAGTACTTC. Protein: CAISEFDRGGGYEQYF.

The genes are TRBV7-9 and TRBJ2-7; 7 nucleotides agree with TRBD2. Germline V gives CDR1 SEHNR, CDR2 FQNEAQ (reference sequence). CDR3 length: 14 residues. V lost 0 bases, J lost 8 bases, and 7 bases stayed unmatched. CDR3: CASSLARELGQQYF. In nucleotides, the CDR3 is TGTGCCAGCAGCTTAGCGCGGGAGCTAGGTCAGCAGTACTTC.

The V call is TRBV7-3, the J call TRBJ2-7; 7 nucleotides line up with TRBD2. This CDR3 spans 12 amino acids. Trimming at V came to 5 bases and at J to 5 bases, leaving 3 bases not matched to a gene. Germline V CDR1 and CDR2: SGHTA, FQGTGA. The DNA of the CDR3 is TGTGCCAGCAGCCCCGGGGGGAACGAGCAGTACTTC. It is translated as CASSPGGNEQYF. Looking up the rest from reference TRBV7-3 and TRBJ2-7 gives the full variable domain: GAGVSQTPSNKVTEKGKYVELRCDPISGHTALYWYRQSLGQGPEFLIYFQGTGAADDSGLPNDRFFAVRPEGSVSTLKIQRTERGDSAVYLCASSPGGNEQYFGPGTRLTVT.